This TCR beta chain was obtained from a study of blood T cell repertoires in COVID-19. Trimming took off 1 base at V and 0 bases at J, with 6 bases between the two ends. This CDR3 has 15 residues. Germline V gene lookup returns CDR1 LNHNV and CDR2 YYDKDF (reference sequence). The method was immunoSEQ multiplex PCR; TCRdb's version includes in-frame clones alone and lacks a portion of them. In the table there are around 97,000 clones, over 70% of which are singletons. Sequenced material: peripheral blood. The source of this sequence is a human donor in a cohort sampled during active or convalescent COVID-19. The chain employs TRBV15 and TRBJ1-4; no firm D call. Written as DNA, the CDR3 is TGTGCCACCAGCAGAGGATCAGCAACTAATGAAAAACTGTTTTTT. It encodes CATSRGSATNEKLFF.